This T cell receptor beta chain came from a study of CD8 T cells in Susac syndrome. The sequenced target, TCR beta, came from blood CD8+ and CD4+ T cells. The TEMRA cells underwent FACS enrichment, while the CD8+ and CD4+ T cells underwent negative isolation. Roughly 0.45 to 1 ug RNA was reverse transcribed with random hexamers. Amplification of TCR beta CDR3 used immunoSEQ multiplex PCR across 54 Vbeta and 13 Jbeta. TCRdb passed the immunoSEQ multiplex PCR reads through MiXCR, listing each CDR3 protein once. The data hold around 170,000 distinct CDR3 sequences, with roughly 94% observed a single time. The ends lost 6 bases at V and 2 bases at J; junction bases unmatched: 4. Germline V lookup: CDR1 MNHNY, CDR2 SVGAGI (reference sequence). This CDR3 comprises 14 residues.

The origin of this receptor is a human donor in good health. Sequencing input: CD4+ T cells from PBMCs. The V and J genes are TRBV6-6 and TRBJ2-7; 10 positions match TRBD1. This chain's CDR3 is CASRPTGGTYEQYF. The CDR3 region has the DNA TGTGCCAGCAGGCCGACAGGGGGCACCTACGAGCAGTACTTC.